This T cell receptor (beta chain) was observed in a study of blood T cell repertoires in COVID-19. Germline V gene data show CDR1 as MGHDK and CDR2 as SYGVNS. The J segment lost 1 base and the V segment lost 5 bases, leaving 11 bases of the junction unmatched. The length of the CDR3 is 18 residues. Measured with immunoSEQ multiplex PCR; TCRdb has only the in-frame clones, and not every one. The sample lists about 220,000 clones, around 91% occurring once. A single count supports this clone. Sequences were obtained from PBMCs or T cells enriched from blood (not recorded which). The rearrangement uses TRBV25-1 and TRBJ2-1; 10 positions match TRBD2. This TCR came from a young woman in a cohort exposed to, infected with or recovered from COVID-19 (not recorded which). Written as DNA, the CDR3 is TGTGCCAGCAGTAAGGCTAGCGGGAGTTTGTCGTCCTACAATGAGCAGTTCTTC. Translation gives CASSKASGSLSSYNEQFF.